The T cell receptor beta chain described here comes from a study of cytomegalovirus exposure and HLA in healthy donors. Broader study findings: Earlier analysis looked at TCR beta V segments, and most were productive about 90% or about 30% of the time.

The CDR3 totals 15 residues. The germline gives CDR1 SGHNT, CDR2 YYREEE (reference sequence). V was pared by 3 bases and J by 2 bases, with 12 bases between. This clone appeared a few times. The target antigen is unknown. With 60 Vbeta and 13 Jbeta primers, the PCR was carried out. The assay was immunoSEQ multiplex PCR, and TCRdb's table has in-frame clones only and misses some. The sample consists of around 100,000 clones, over 70% of them appearing once. The chain is built from TRBV5-4 and TRBJ2-4; D may be TRBD1 (7 bases). Sample: PBMCs. This clonotype originated in a man in his fifties in good health and CMV-seropositive. The CDR3 loop is CASSSGDRTKNIQYF. The DNA of the CDR3 is TGTGCCAGCAGCTCGGGGGACAGAACCAAAAACATTCAGTACTTC.